These T cell receptor beta chains were read from a single sample in a study of a mutant IDH1 vaccine in newly diagnosed glioma. Method: immunoSEQ multiplex PCR; TCRdb's copy keeps in-frame clones and lacks some. The sample holds roughly 51,000 clones; less than 85% are singletons and the top ten take over 3%. Their cognate antigens are unknown. The sample in question was PBMCs, obtained from a glioma patient whose treatment included an IDH1 peptide vaccine. These receptors were taken from a woman in her late teens or twenties with glioma. Some clones in this sample may be carry-over from other donors' samples. The CDR3 runs from the conserved cysteine through the conserved F or W. A D gene is named only where the DNA matches it firmly. Clone size is not always given. Where it is, it says once, few, many or a class for expanded clones.

clone size | D gene | J gene | CDR3 length | V gene | CDR3 protein | CDR3 DNA
NA | TRBD1 | TRBJ2-1 | 12 | TRBV29-1 | CSVDRGLNEQFF | TGCAGCGTAGACAGGGGGCTTAATGAGCAGTTCTTC
NA | NA | TRBJ1-2 | 16 | TRBV19 | CASSMGRTGFSYGYTF | TGTGCCAGTAGTATGGGCAGAACCGGTTTTAGCTATGGCTACACCTTC
NA | TRBD1 | TRBJ2-5 | 14 | TRBV6-6 | CASSSRGRGETQYF | TGTGCCAGCAGCTCCAGGGGGCGAGGAGAGACCCAGTACTTC
NA | NA | TRBJ1-1 | 13 | TRBV5-1 | CASSLERNTEAFF | TGCGCCAGCAGCTTGGAAAGGAACACTGAAGCTTTCTTT
NA | NA | TRBJ2-5 | 14 | TRBV12-5 | CASGLRGLRDAQYF | TGTGCTAGTGGTTTAAGGGGACTCCGGGATGCCCAGTACTTC
once | TRBD1 | TRBJ1-2 | 16 | TRBV4-1 | CASSQEWTGRLDGYTF | TGCGCCAGCAGCCAAGAATGGACAGGGCGGCTGGATGGCTACACCTTC
NA | TRBD1 | TRBJ1-2 | 16 | TRBV5-1 | CASSLSPTDRGRGYTF | TGCGCCAGCAGCTTGTCGCCGACTGACAGGGGACGTGGCTACACCTTC
NA | NA | TRBJ1-5 | 14 | TRBV6-1 | CASRDGVGNQPQHF | TGTGCCAGCAGGGACGGGGTAGGCAATCAGCCCCAGCATTTT
NA | TRBD1 | TRBJ1-1 | 14 | TRBV5-1 | CASSLAGGITEAFF | TGCGCCAGCAGCTTGGCAGGGGGCATCACTGAAGCTTTCTTT
once | TRBD1 | TRBJ2-7 | 19 | TRBV18 | CASSPRAGGLIPSLYEQYF | TGTGCCAGCTCACCGCGGGCAGGGGGCCTAATACCCTCCCTCTACGAGCAGTACTTC
NA | NA | TRBJ2-7 | 13 | TRBV5-4 | CASSSEGFREQYF | TGTGCCAGCAGCTCCGAGGGATTTCGGGAGCAGTACTTC
few | NA | TRBJ1-1 | 15 | TRBV9 | CASSVREGPNTEAFF | TGTGCCAGCAGCGTAAGGGAGGGGCCGAACACTGAAGCTTTCTTT
NA | NA | TRBJ2-1 | 15 | TRBV18 | CASSPPRYPNNEQFF | TGTGCCAGCTCACCACCAAGGTACCCAAACAATGAGCAGTTCTTC
NA | NA | TRBJ1-2 | 14 | TRBV5-1 | CASSLGPRNYGYTF | TGCGCCAGCAGCTTGGGGCCGCGTAACTATGGCTACACCTTC
NA | TRBD2 | TRBJ2-5 | 15 | TRBV25-1 | CASSAGLAGGETQYF | TGTGCCAGCAGTGCGGGGCTAGCGGGAGGAGAGACCCAGTACTTC
NA | TRBD2 | TRBJ2-2 | 16 | TRBV11-2 | CASSSGLAGATGELFF | TGTGCCAGCAGCTCAGGACTAGCGGGGGCCACCGGGGAGCTGTTTTTT
NA | NA | TRBJ1-5 | 15 | TRBV19 | CASSIDKREWEPQHF | TGTGCCAGTAGTATAGATAAACGGGAGTGGGAGCCCCAGCATTTT
NA | NA | TRBJ2-7 | 12 | TRBV30 | CAWSVNRGEQYF | TGTGCCTGGAGTGTAAATCGGGGCGAGCAGTACTTC
NA | NA | TRBJ2-2 | 13 | TRBV6-6 | CASSPGRDGELFF | TGTGCCAGCAGCCCCGGTAGGGACGGGGAGCTGTTTTTT
once | TRBD1 | TRBJ1-2 | 14 | TRBV2 | CASRRRTGNYGYTF | TGTGCCAGCAGGCGACGGACAGGGAACTATGGCTACACCTTC
NA | TRBD1 | TRBJ1-1 | 14 | TRBV7-8 | CASSLEQGKAEAFF | TGTGCCAGCAGCTTAGAACAGGGGAAGGCTGAAGCTTTCTTT
NA | NA | TRBJ2-5 | 15 | TRBV25-1 | CATTMWRTDQETQYF | TGTGCCACCACTATGTGGAGGACAGATCAAGAGACCCAGTACTTC
few | NA | TRBJ2-7 | 14 | TRBV7-9 | CASSLAGRAYEQYF | TGTGCCAGCAGCTTAGCCGGACGGGCCTACGAGCAGTACTTC
NA | TRBD2 | TRBJ2-3 | 16 | TRBV7-2 | CASSLVGRANTDTQYF | TGTGCCAGCAGCTTGGTCGGGAGGGCCAATACAGATACGCAGTATTTT
NA | TRBD1 | TRBJ1-2 | 14 | TRBV6-5 | CASSMTGGGHGYTF | TGTGCCAGCAGTATGACAGGAGGGGGCCATGGCTACACCTTC
NA | NA | TRBJ2-1 | 11 | TRBV7-9 | CASQGYNEQFF | TGTGCCAGCCAGGGCTACAATGAGCAGTTCTTC
NA | TRBD1 | TRBJ1-5 | 13 | TRBV19 | CASTSGGVQPQHF | TGTGCCAGTACCTCAGGGGGGGTCCAGCCCCAGCATTTT
NA | NA | TRBJ1-5 | 14 | TRBV6-5 | CATGARGAEQPQHF | TGTGCCACCGGCGCGCGGGGGGCCGAGCAGCCCCAGCATTTT
NA | TRBD1 | TRBJ2-6 | 17 | TRBV9 | CASSPRDRGSGANVLTF | TGTGCCAGCAGCCCCCGGGACAGGGGCTCTGGGGCCAACGTCCTGACTTTC
NA | TRBD1 | TRBJ2-1 | 15 | TRBV10-3 | CAISESSLDRDGQFF | TGTGCCATCAGTGAGTCCAGTCTTGACAGGGACGGGCAGTTCTTC
NA | NA | TRBJ1-5 | 16 | TRBV28 | CASSRMGTTLFKPQHF | TGTGCCAGCAGCCGGATGGGGACAACGCTTTTTAAGCCCCAGCATTTT
NA | NA | TRBJ2-3 | 14 | TRBV13 | CASSETNDGDTQYF | TGTGCCAGCAGCGAGACTAACGACGGAGATACGCAGTATTTT
NA | NA | TRBJ2-7 | 11 | TRBV4-3 | CASSQGREQYF | TGCGCCAGCAGCCAAGGGAGGGAGCAGTACTTC
NA | TRBD1 | TRBJ2-5 | 16 | TRBV11-1 | CASSLPRDRYQETQYF | TGTGCCAGCAGCCTCCCCCGGGACAGATACCAAGAGACCCAGTACTTC
NA | TRBD1 | TRBJ1-4 | 16 | TRBV4-2 | CASSQGVGQGNEKLFF | TGTGCCAGCAGCCAAGGGGTGGGACAGGGGAATGAAAAACTGTTTTTT
NA | TRBD1 | TRBJ2-7 | 15 | TRBV28 | CASRPGTGGPYEQYF | TGTGCCAGCAGACCCGGGACAGGGGGCCCCTACGAGCAGTACTTC
NA | NA | TRBJ1-2 | 15 | TRBV19 | CASSIVGHDNYGYTF | TGTGCCAGTAGTATAGTAGGACATGATAACTATGGCTACACCTTC
NA | NA | TRBJ2-1 | 15 | TRBV5-1 | CASSFTSSGYNEQFF | TGCGCCAGCAGCTTCACTAGTTCAGGATACAATGAGCAGTTCTTC
once | NA | TRBJ2-1 | 13 | TRBV19 | CASSPQGIGEQFF | TGTGCCAGTAGTCCACAGGGAATCGGTGAGCAGTTCTTC
NA | NA | TRBJ2-5 | 15 | TRBV2 | CASSGLAGAQETQYF | TGTGCCAGCAGTGGCCTTGCCGGGGCTCAAGAGACCCAGTACTTC
NA | NA | TRBJ2-7 | 18 | TRBV15 | CATSSGRNAGTRIYEQYF | TGTGCCACCAGCAGCGGCCGGAACGCAGGGACACGGATTTACGAGCAGTACTTC
few | TRBD1 | TRBJ1-1 | 14 | TRBV19 | CASSHRGLYTEAFF | TGTGCCAGTAGCCACAGGGGGCTTTACACTGAAGCTTTCTTT
NA | NA | TRBJ1-2 | 16 | TRBV11-2 | CASSLGRFDSSYGYTF | TGTGCCAGCAGTCTTGGAAGATTTGACAGTTCCTATGGCTACACCTTC
NA | NA | TRBJ1-5 | 15 | TRBV6-5 | CASSYDSSSNQPQHF | TGTGCCAGCAGTTACGACAGCAGTAGCAATCAGCCCCAGCATTTT
NA | NA | TRBJ2-3 | 12 | TRBV7-2 | CASSLLPDTQYF | TGTGCCAGCAGCTTACTCCCAGATACGCAGTATTTT
once | NA | TRBJ2-1 | 15 | TRBV6-5 | CASRTHSGSSDEQFF | TGTGCCAGCAGGACCCATTCGGGTTCTAGCGATGAGCAGTTCTTC
NA | NA | TRBJ2-5 | 16 | TRBV13 | CASSLGQGYGKETQYF | TGTGCCAGCAGCTTAGGACAGGGATATGGTAAAGAGACCCAGTACTTC
NA | TRBD1 | TRBJ1-2 | 14 | TRBV19 | CASTPRGGLYGYTF | TGTGCCAGTACTCCGAGAGGGGGCTTATATGGCTACACCTTC
NA | NA | TRBJ2-7 | 13 | TRBV9 | CASSVSGTYEQYF | TGTGCCAGCAGCGTCTCCGGGACCTACGAGCAGTACTTC